This TCR beta chain was obtained from a study of T cell repertoires in cytomegalovirus infection. Across the whole study: Alongside well-studied HLA-B-restricted CMV epitopes, recently identified HLA-C-restricted CMV epitopes were also used. TCR beta signatures that were public indicated CMV infection and matching HLA type. Study-wide results and caveats: HLA-C-restricted CMV clonotypes gave the most frequent clonotype in two of eight donors. CMV carriers with the relevant HLA were identified by cumulative public TCR beta family frequency.

Via MiXCR, TCRdb re-called the reads, giving one row per CDR3 protein. The sample holds under 500,000 distinct CDR3 sequences; approximately 40% are singletons and the top ten take approximately 40%. Concerning this clonotype itself: Its antigen is unknown.

Per the germline V gene, CDR1 is SGHTA and CDR2 is FQGNSA. V was cut by 1 base and J by 9 bases, with 12 bases left in between. The CDR3 length is 13 residues. The TCR originated in a human donor in good health (CMV status not recorded). Some clones in this sample may be carry-over from other donors' samples. Here the sequenced sample was cultured PBMCs, taken from culture after CMV antigen stimulation. The gene calls are TRBV7-2 and TRBJ1-2; tentative D call: TRBD1 (5 bases). The CDR3 region is CASSLEQVGSYTF. In DNA form, the CDR3 reads TGTGCCAGCAGCTTAGAACAGGTGGGAAGCTACACCTTC.